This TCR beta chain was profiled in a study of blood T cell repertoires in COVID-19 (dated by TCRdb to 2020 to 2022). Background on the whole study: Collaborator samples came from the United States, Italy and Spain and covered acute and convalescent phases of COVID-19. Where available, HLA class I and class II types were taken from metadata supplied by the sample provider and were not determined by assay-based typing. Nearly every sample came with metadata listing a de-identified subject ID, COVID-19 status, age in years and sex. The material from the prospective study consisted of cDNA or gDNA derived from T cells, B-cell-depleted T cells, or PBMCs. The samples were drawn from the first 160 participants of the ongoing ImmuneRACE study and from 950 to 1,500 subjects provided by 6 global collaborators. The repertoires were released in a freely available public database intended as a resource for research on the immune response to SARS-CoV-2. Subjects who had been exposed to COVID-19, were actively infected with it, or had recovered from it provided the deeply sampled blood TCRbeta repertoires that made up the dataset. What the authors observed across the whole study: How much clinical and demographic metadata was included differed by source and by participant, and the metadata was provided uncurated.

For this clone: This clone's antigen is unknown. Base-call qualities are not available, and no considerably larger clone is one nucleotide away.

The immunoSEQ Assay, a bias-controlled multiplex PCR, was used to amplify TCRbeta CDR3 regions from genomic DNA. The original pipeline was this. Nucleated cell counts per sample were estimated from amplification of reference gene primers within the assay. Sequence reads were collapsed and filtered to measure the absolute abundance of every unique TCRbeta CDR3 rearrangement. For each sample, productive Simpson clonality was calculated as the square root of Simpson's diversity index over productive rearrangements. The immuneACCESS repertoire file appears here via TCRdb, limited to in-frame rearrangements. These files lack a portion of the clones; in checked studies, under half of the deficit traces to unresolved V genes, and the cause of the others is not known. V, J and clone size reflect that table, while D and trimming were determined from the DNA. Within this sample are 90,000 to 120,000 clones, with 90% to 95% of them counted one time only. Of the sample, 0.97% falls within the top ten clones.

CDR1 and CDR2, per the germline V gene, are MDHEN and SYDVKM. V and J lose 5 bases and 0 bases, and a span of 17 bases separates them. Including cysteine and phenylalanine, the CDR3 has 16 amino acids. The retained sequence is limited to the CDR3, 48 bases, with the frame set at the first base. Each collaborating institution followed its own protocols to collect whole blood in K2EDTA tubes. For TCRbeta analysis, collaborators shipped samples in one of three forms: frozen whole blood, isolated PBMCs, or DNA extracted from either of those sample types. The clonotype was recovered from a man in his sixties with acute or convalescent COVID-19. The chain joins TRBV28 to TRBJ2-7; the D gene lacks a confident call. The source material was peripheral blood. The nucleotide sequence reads TGTGCCAGCAGTACTGTCCCCAACCCTACCTCCTACGAGCAGTACTTC. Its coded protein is CASSTVPNPTSYEQYF.